This record concerns one T cell receptor beta chain sequence. Germline-derived CDR1 and CDR2 are MNHEY and SMNVEV (reference sequence). V lost 2 bases and J lost 7, with 6 bases in between. The CDR3 loop spans 12 amino acids. In the original analysis: Amplification of reference gene primers provided the estimated nucleated cell counts. Repertoires were generated with immunoSEQ multiplex PCR, while TCRdb's copy carries only in-frame clones and drops some. That table supplies the V and J calls and clone size; D and trimming were determined from the DNA. This table has over 120,000 clones, over 75% appearing once. The entry originates in a study of blood T cell repertoires in COVID-19. Study information: Whether acute or convalescent, the COVID-19 samples came from the United States, Italy and Spain. Sources were T cells, B-cell-depleted T cells, or PBMCs; the material itself was cDNA or gDNA.

Sequences were obtained from peripheral blood. The chain uses TRBV27 and TRBJ2-1; D is ambiguous. The sequence was collected from a man between 65 and 85 years old with acute or convalescent COVID-19. The CDR3 region has the DNA TGTGCCAGCAGTTTAAGAGCAAATGAGCAGTTCTTC. This encodes CASSLRANEQFF.